This T cell receptor beta chain was found in a study of blood T cell repertoires in COVID-19. Study-level information: T cells, B-cell-depleted T cells, or PBMCs supplied cDNA or gDNA.

This CDR3 is built from 17 residues. V trimming: 9 bases; J trimming: 1 base; junction bases outside the gene matches: 14. Germline V gene data show CDR1 as LNHDA and CDR2 as SQIVND (reference sequence). Under the authors' procedure: Cell counts per sample came from amplifying reference gene primers. Repertoires were generated with immunoSEQ multiplex PCR, while TCRdb's copy carries only in-frame clones and drops some. D and trimming were read from the DNA, whereas the V and J calls and clone size are those reported in that table. Here the sample spans 250,000 to 300,000 clones, roughly 85% being singletons.

The clonotype originates from a woman aged 25 to 39 with active or convalescent COVID-19. Sequencing input: peripheral blood. V and J are TRBV19 and TRBJ1-1; 10 bases fit TRBD1. CDR3 DNA: TGTGCCAGCCGCCCGACCGGGACAGGGGCGTCGAACACTGAAGCTTTCTTT. This encodes CASRPTGTGASNTEAFF.